One TCR beta chain is described in this entry. Its antigen is currently unknown. This sample is drawn from a study of cytomegalovirus exposure and HLA in healthy donors. Findings and limits, study-wide: TCR beta V- and J-gene trimming, according to a later analysis, was linked to a missense DCLRE1C variant. Accounts indicate the classifier identified cytomegalovirus status with strong specificity and sensitivity.

Germline V lookup: CDR1 SGHDT, CDR2 YYEEEE. CDR3 length: 12 residues. V trimming: 4 bases; J trimming: 2 bases; junction bases outside the gene matches: 0. Vbeta (60) and Jbeta (13) primers were used in the PCR. Libraries were prepared by immunoSEQ multiplex PCR; TCRdb keeps only in-frame clonotypes and omits some of them. Of 95,000 to 150,000 clones listed, around 80% are singletons. The clonotype originates from a man aged 25-45 years in good health and CMV-seronegative. Material for sequencing was PBMCs. The chain employs TRBV5-6 and TRBJ2-7, with 7 bases identical to TRBD1. CDR3 residues: CASSGQAYEQYF. The DNA for the CDR3 is TGTGCCAGCAGCGGACAGGCCTACGAGCAGTACTTC.